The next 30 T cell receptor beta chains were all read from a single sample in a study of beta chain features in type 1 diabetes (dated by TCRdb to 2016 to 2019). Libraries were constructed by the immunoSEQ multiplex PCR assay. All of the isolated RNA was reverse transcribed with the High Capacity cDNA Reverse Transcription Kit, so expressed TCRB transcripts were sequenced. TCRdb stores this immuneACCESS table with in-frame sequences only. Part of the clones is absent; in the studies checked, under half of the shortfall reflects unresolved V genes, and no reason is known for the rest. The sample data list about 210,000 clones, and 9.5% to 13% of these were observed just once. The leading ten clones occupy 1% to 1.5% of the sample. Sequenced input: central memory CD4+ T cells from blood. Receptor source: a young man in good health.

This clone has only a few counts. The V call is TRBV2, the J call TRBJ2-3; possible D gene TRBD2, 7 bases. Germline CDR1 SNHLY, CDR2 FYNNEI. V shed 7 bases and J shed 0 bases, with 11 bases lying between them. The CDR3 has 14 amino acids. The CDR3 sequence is CASTGGLSTDTQYF. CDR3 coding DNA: TGTGCCAGCACGGGGGGCCTTAGCACAGATACGCAGTATTTT.

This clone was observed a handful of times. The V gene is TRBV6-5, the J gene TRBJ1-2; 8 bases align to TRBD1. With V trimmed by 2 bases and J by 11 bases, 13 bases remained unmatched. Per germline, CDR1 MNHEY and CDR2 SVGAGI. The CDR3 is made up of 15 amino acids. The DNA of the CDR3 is TGTGCCAGCAGTTACAGGCAGGGGGCACGGGCAGGGTACACCTTC. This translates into CASSYRQGARAGYTF.

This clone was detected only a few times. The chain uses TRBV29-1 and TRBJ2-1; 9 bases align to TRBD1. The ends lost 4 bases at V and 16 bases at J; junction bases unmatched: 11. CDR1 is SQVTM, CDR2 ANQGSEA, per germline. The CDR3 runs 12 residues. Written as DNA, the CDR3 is TGCAGCGTTGGAAGGGAGAGGGACAGGGATTTCTTC. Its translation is CSVGRERDRDFF.

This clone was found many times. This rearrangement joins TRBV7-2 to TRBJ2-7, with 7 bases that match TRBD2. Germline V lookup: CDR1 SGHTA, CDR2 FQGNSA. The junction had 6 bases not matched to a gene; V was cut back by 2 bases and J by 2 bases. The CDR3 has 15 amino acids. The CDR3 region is CASSLTSATTYEQYF. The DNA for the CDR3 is TGTGCCAGCAGCTTAACTAGCGCGACGACCTACGAGCAGTACTTC.

Written as DNA, the CDR3 is TGTGCCAGCAGCCCCCGGTTGGGAAACACCATATATTTT. Encoded protein: CASSPRLGNTIYF. This sequence joins TRBV7-9 and TRBJ1-3; D unclear. Germline V gene data show CDR1 as SEHNR and CDR2 as FQNEAQ (reference sequence). V dropped 5 bases and J dropped 4 bases, with 9 bases sitting between them. The CDR3 is 13 residues long.

The CDR3 DNA reads TGTGCCAGCAGCTTAGATCGCTACGAGCAGTACTTC. Protein: CASSLDRYEQYF. V usage is TRBV11-3 and J usage is TRBJ2-7; D is undetermined. V shed 0 bases and J shed 3 bases, with 3 bases lying between them. Germline loops: CDR1 SGHNT, CDR2 YENEEA. This CDR3 has 12 residues.

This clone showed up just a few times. The CDR3 DNA sequence: TGTGCCAGCGGAACGAATCGGGGCTACGAGCAGTACTTC. As protein: CASGTNRGYEQYF. The chain carries TRBV6-1 and TRBJ2-7, with D tentatively TRBD2 (5 bases). V dropped 8 bases and J dropped 3 bases, with 14 bases sitting between them. This CDR3 is built from 13 residues. Germline CDR1 MNHNS, CDR2 SASEGT.

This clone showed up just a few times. The CDR3 coding sequence is TGTGCCAGCAGCGGCGGCTTTAGCAATCAGCCCCAGCATTTT. It is translated as CASSGGFSNQPQHF. V usage is TRBV9 and J usage is TRBJ1-5; D uncertain. There are 14 residues in the CDR3. CDR1 is SGDLS and CDR2 is YYNGEE in the germline V gene. Trimming took off 3 bases at V and 0 bases at J, with 7 bases between the two ends.

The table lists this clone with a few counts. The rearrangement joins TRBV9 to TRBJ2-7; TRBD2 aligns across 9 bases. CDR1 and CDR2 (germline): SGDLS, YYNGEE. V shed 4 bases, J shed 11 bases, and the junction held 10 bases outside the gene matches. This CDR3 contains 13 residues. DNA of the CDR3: TGTGCCAGCAGCCTCCAGACTAGCGGAGTCAAGTACTTC. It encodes CASSLQTSGVKYF.

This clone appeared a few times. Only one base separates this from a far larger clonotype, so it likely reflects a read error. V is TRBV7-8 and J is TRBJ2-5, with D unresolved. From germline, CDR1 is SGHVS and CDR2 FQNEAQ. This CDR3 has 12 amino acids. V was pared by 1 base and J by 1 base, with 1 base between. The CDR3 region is CASSLVQETQYF. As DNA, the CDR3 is TGTGCCAGCAGCTTAGTCCAAGAGACCCAGTACTTC.

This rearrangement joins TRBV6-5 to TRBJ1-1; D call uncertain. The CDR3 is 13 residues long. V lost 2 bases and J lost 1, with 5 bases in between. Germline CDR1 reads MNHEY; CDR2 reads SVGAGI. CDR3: CASSYERNTEAFF. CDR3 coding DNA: TGTGCCAGCAGTTACGAGCGGAACACTGAAGCTTTCTTT.

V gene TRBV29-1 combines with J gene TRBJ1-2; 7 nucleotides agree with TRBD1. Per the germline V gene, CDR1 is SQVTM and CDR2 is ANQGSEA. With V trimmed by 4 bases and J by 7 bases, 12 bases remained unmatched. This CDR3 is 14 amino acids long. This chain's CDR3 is CSVGGLGGGIGYTF. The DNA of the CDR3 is TGCAGCGTTGGAGGTCTAGGAGGGGGCATTGGCTACACCTTC.

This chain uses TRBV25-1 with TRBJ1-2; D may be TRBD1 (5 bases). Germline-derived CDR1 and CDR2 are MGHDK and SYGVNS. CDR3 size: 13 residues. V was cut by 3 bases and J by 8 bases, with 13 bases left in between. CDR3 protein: CASSDQWGRGYTF. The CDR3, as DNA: TGTGCCAGCAGTGACCAGTGGGGCCGGGGCTACACCTTC.

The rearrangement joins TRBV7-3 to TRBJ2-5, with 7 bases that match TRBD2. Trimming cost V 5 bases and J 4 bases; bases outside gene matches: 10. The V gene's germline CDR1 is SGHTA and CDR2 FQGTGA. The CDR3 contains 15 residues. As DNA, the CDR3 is TGTGCCAGCAGCCCGCAGACTGGGAGGGGAGAGACCCAGTACTTC. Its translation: CASSPQTGRGETQYF.

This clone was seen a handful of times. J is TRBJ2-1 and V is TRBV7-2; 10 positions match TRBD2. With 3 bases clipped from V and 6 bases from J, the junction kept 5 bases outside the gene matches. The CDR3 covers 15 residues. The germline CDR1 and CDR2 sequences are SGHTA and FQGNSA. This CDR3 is CASSFESGRGNEQFF. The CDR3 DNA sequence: TGTGCCAGCAGCTTTGAAAGCGGGAGGGGCAATGAGCAGTTCTTC.

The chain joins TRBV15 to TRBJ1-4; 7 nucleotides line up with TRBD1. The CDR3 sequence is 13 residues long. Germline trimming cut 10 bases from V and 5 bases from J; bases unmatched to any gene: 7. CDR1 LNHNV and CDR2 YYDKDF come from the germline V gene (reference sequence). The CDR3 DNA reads TGTGCCATCGGACAGGCGATAAATGAAAAACTGTTTTTT. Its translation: CAIGQAINEKLFF.

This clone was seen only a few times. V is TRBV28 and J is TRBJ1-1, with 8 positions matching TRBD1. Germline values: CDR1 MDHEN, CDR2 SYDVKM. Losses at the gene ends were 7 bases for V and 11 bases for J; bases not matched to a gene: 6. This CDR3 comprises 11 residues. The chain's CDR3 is CASTPGGRAFF. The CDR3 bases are TGTGCCAGCACTCCAGGGGGCCGGGCTTTCTTT.

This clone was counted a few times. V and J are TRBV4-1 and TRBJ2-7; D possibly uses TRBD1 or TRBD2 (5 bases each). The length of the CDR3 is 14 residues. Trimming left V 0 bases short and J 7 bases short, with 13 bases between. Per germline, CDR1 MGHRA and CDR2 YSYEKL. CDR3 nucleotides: TGCGCCAGCAGCCAAGATGGGACCGGGGAGGAGCAGTACTTC. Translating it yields CASSQDGTGEEQYF.

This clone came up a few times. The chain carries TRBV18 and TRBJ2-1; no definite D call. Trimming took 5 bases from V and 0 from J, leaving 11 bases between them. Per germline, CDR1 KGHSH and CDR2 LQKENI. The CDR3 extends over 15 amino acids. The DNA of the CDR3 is TGTGCCAGCTCAGAGTATTCGAGCTCCTACAATGAGCAGTTCTTC. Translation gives CASSEYSSSYNEQFF.

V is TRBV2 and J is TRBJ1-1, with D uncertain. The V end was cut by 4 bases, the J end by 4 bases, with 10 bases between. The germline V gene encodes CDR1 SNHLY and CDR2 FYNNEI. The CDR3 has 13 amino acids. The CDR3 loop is CASSAAVGTEAFF. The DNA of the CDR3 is TGTGCCAGCAGTGCCGCAGTTGGCACTGAAGCTTTCTTT.

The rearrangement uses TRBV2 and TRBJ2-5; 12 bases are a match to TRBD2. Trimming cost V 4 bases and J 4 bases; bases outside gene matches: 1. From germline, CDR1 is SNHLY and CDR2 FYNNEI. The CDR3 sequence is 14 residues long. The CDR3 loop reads CASSGLAGAETQYF. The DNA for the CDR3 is TGTGCCAGCAGTGGACTAGCGGGAGCAGAGACCCAGTACTTC.

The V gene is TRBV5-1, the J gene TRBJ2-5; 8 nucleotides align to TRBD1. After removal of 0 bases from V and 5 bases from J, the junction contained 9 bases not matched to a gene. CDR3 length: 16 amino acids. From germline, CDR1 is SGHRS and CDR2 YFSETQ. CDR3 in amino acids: CASSLEPGTGGETQYF. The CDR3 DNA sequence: TGCGCCAGCAGCTTGGAGCCGGGGACAGGCGGGGAGACCCAGTACTTC.

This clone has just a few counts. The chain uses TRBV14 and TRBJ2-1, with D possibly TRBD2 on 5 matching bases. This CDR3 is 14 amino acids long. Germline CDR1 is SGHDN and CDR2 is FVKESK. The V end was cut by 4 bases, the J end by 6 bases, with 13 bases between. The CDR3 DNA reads TGTGCCAGCAGCCGCCTAGCACTGCCCAATGAGCAGTTCTTC. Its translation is CASSRLALPNEQFF.

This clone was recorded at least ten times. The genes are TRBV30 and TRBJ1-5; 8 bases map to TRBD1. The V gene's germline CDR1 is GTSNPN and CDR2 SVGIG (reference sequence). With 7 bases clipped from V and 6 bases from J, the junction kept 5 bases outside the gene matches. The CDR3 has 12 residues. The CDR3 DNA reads TGTGCCTACGGACAGGGCGCTCAGCCCCAGCATTTT. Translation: CAYGQGAQPQHF.

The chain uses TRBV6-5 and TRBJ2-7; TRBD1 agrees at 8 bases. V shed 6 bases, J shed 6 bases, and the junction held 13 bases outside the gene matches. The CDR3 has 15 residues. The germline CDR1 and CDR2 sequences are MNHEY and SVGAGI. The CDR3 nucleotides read TGTGCCAGCAGCCCCGGACAGGGAAGGCAACTCGAGCAGTACTTC. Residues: CASSPGQGRQLEQYF.

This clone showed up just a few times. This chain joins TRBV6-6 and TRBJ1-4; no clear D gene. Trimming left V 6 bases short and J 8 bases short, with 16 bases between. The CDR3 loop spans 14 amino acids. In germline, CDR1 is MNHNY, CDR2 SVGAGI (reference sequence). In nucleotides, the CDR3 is TGTGCCAGCAGCCCCGGGATCCAAAGGGAAAAACTGTTTTTT. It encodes CASSPGIQREKLFF.

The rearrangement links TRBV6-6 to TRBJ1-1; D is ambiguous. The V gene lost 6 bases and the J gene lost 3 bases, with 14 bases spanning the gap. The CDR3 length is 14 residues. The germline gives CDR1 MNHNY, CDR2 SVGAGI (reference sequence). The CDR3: CASSPGGVYTEAFF. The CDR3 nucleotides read TGTGCCAGCAGCCCCGGCGGGGTATACACTGAAGCTTTCTTT.

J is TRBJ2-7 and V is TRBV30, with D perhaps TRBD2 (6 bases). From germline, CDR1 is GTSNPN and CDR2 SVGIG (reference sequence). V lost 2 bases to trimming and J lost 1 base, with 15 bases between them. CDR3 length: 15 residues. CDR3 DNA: TGTGCCTGGAGTTTTGAAACTAGCTCTTCCTACGAGCAGTACTTC. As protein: CAWSFETSSSYEQYF.

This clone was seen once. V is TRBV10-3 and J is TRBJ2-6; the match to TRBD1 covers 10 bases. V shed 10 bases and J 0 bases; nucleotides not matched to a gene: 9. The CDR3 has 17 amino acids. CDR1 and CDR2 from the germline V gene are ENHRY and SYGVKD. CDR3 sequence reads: CATGTGEKGSGANVLTF. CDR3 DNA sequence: TGTGCCACCGGGACAGGGGAGAAGGGCTCTGGGGCCAACGTCCTGACTTTC.

The CDR3 coding sequence is TGTGCCAGCAGCTTACGCCCCAATGAGCAGTTCTTC. Protein product: CASSLRPNEQFF. V is TRBV7-2 and J is TRBJ2-1; D is uncertain. The CDR3 runs to 12 residues. Trimming pared 2 bases from V and 6 bases from J, leaving 5 bases between. CDR1 and CDR2 (germline): SGHTA, FQGNSA.